This TCR beta chain originates from a study of T cell clones after liver transplantation. Turning to the study itself: Post-transplant blood was tracked for graft-donor-reactive T cell clones identified in a pre-transplant mixed lymphocyte reaction. HCV positivity affected three of eight recipients; the rest lacked autoimmune or viral indications. Subjects received no induction therapy and standard immunosuppression until randomization at 12-24 months post-transplant. Draws occurred before transplant, before withdrawal, and after complete or failed withdrawal.

Germline V gives CDR1 SQVTM, CDR2 ANQGSEA. The V and J ends lost 8 bases and 7 bases respectively, with 15 bases between them. The CDR3 totals 12 residues. Profiled with immunoSEQ multiplex PCR; TCRdb holds only in-frame clones, not every one. The table includes some 70,000 clones, around 80% detected once. This receptor was identified in a human donor who received a liver transplant. The chain carries TRBV29-1 and TRBJ2-1; D remains ambiguous. The material was CD4+ T cells from blood, obtained before liver transplant. DNA of the CDR3: TGCAGCTCAGAGAGATTGGGGAATGAGCAGTTCTTC. This gives the protein CSSERLGNEQFF.